This T cell receptor beta chain was identified in a study of shared clonotypes between healthy human individuals. Study-level background: CD4 naive and CD4 memory each took three plates per donor, while CD8 naive took two and CD8 memory one. Study outcomes and limitations: The four-donor shared clonotypes exceeded non-shared clonotypes in generation probability, with non-shared ones scoring lower. About 5% of naive CD4 clonotypes were shared across four donors.

The ends were cut back, 5 bases at V and 2 bases at J, with 15 bases in the middle. CDR1 is MDHEN, CDR2 SYDVKM, per germline. The CDR3 totals 15 residues. A word on this clone: Antigen: not known.

The authors' processing: ImmunoSEQ output held junction-only sequences without quality scores, so filtering differed. Sequencing used immunoSEQ multiplex PCR; TCRdb keeps in-frame clones, though not all of them. V and J calls and clone size come straight from that table; D and trimming were deduced from the DNA. The data hold about 2.1 million clones, with about 93% observed a single time. Naive CD8 cells comprised CD45RO-negative, CCR7-positively selected cells, excluding terminally differentiated effector memory CD45RA+ cells. The TCR comes from a man aged 18 to 29 in good health. Some clones in this sample may be carry-over from other donors' samples. The chain couples TRBV28 to TRBJ1-2; D is ambiguous. Source material: naive CD8+ T cells from PBMCs. The CDR3 here is CASSDPSEVNYGYTF. For the CDR3, the DNA is TGTGCCAGCAGTGACCCCTCAGAGGTCAACTATGGCTACACCTTC.